This T cell receptor (beta chain) was captured in a study of T cells after yellow fever vaccination. Overall study results and limits: Subsequent to the booster, the majority of primary-vaccination clones reappeared (less than 97% CD4, 70% to 90% CD8).

CDR1 and CDR2 from the germline V gene are GTSNPN and SVGIG (reference sequence). The CDR3 is made up of 12 amino acids. V lost 7 bases, J lost 6 bases, and 14 bases lay in between. TCR cDNA, made by 5'RACE template switching, carried an added universal primer site and UMIs. TCRdb re-analysed the 5' RACE reads in MiXCR, keeping a single row per CDR3 protein. The sample yields 150,000 or so distinct CDR3 sequences, over 7% seen once. Concerning this clonotype itself: Antigen specificity is unknown.

The receptor's source is a man between 18 and 29 years old who received the YFV17D yellow fever vaccine. This chain connects TRBV30 to TRBJ2-3, with TRBD1 as a possible D gene (5 bases). Sequencing was performed on CD8+ T cells sorted from PBMCs, taken 45 days after the yellow fever booster vaccination. Here the CDR3 reads CAYDVGVDTQYF. CDR3 in DNA: TGTGCCTATGACGTAGGGGTGGATACGCAGTATTTT.